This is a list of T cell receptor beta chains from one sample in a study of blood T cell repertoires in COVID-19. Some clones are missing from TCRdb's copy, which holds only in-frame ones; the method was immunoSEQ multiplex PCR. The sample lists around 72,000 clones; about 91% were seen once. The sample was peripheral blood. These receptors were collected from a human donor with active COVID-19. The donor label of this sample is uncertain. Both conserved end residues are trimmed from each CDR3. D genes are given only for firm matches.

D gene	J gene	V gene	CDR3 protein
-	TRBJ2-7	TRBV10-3	AISGGMSYEQY
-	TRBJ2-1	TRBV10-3	AISESSLKDNEQF
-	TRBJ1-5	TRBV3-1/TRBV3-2	ASSQDRGGNQPQH
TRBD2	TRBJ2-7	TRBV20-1	SARGPGGYEQY
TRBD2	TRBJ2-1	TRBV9	ASTSRLAAQDNEQF
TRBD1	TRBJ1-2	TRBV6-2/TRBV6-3	ASSQRQGDLYGYT
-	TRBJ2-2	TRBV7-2	ASSLDRVNTGELF
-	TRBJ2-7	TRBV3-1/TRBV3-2	ASSRLPGQGDEQY
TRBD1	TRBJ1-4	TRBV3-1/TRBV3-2	ASSQDPTRDRGRKLF
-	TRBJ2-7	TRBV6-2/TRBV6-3	ASSYSQGRYEQY
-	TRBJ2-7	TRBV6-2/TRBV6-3	ASSYSAKSYEQY
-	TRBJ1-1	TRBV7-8	ASSLERDRPNTEAF
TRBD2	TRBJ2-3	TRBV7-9	ASSGSSGRGADTQY
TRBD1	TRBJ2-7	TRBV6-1	ASSETQGARYEQY
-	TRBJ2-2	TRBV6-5	ASSQRGATTGELF
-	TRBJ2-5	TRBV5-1	ASSSASSETQY
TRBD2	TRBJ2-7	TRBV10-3	AISESAGVYEQY
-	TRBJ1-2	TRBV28	AITANYGYT
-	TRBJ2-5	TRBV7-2	ASSLVGQETQY
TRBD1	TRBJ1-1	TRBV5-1	ASSFQGARTEAF
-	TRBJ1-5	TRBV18	ASSPGWEQPQH
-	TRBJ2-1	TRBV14	ASSLRTADNEQF
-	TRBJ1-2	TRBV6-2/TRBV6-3	ASSRQDTNYGYT
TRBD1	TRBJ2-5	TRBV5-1	ASSSDRVETQY
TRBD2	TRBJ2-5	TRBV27	ASRSGVAGETQY
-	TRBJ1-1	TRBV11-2	ASSLALRSVDTEAF
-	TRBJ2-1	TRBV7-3	ASSLTGSAGNEQF
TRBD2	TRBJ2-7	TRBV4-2	ASSQWREAPYEQY
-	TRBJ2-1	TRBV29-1	SVTGLSNEQF
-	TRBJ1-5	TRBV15	ATSSYRDSQPQH
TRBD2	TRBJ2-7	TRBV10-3	AISQTSGSYEQY
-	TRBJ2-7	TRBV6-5	ASSYRPSGSEQY
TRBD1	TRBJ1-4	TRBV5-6	ASSHGTGVEKLF
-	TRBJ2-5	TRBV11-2	ASSPLGAGSIRETQY
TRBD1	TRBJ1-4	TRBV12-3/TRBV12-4	ASSPGQGAKLF
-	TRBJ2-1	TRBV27	ASSSIWTARSSYNEQF
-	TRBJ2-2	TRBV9	ASSGHTGHNTGELF
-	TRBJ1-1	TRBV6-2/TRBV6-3	ASSYWQGGAF